This T cell receptor (beta chain) was identified in a study of blood T cell repertoires in COVID-19. Clones were sequenced by immunoSEQ multiplex PCR, and TCRdb holds only the in-frame ones, with some missing. The sample gives over 250,000 clones, around 90% of which show up once; 0.9% to 1.2% is in the top ten. This CDR3 is 14 amino acids long. CDR1 and CDR2 from the germline V gene are SGHDT and YYEEEE. Trimming removed 2 bases at V and 7 bases at J, with 13 bases between. Clinical history reported by participants formed the basis on which cohorts were assigned. The sample consisted of PBMCs or T cells enriched from blood (not recorded which). V gene TRBV5-6 combines with J gene TRBJ2-1; maybe TRBD1 (5 bases). This TCR was recovered from a woman in her 30s who had recovered from COVID-19. The CDR3: CASSLVGPFNEQFF. In nucleotides, the CDR3 is TGTGCCAGCAGCTTAGTGGGGCCTTTTAATGAGCAGTTCTTC. Supplemented by reference TRBV5-6 and TRBJ2-1, the full variable domain reads DAGVTQSPTHLIKTRGQQVTLRCSPKSGHDTVSWYQQALGQGPQFIFQYYEEEERQRGNFPDRFSGHQFPNYSSELNVNALLLGDSALYLCASSLVGPFNEQFFGPGTRLTVL.